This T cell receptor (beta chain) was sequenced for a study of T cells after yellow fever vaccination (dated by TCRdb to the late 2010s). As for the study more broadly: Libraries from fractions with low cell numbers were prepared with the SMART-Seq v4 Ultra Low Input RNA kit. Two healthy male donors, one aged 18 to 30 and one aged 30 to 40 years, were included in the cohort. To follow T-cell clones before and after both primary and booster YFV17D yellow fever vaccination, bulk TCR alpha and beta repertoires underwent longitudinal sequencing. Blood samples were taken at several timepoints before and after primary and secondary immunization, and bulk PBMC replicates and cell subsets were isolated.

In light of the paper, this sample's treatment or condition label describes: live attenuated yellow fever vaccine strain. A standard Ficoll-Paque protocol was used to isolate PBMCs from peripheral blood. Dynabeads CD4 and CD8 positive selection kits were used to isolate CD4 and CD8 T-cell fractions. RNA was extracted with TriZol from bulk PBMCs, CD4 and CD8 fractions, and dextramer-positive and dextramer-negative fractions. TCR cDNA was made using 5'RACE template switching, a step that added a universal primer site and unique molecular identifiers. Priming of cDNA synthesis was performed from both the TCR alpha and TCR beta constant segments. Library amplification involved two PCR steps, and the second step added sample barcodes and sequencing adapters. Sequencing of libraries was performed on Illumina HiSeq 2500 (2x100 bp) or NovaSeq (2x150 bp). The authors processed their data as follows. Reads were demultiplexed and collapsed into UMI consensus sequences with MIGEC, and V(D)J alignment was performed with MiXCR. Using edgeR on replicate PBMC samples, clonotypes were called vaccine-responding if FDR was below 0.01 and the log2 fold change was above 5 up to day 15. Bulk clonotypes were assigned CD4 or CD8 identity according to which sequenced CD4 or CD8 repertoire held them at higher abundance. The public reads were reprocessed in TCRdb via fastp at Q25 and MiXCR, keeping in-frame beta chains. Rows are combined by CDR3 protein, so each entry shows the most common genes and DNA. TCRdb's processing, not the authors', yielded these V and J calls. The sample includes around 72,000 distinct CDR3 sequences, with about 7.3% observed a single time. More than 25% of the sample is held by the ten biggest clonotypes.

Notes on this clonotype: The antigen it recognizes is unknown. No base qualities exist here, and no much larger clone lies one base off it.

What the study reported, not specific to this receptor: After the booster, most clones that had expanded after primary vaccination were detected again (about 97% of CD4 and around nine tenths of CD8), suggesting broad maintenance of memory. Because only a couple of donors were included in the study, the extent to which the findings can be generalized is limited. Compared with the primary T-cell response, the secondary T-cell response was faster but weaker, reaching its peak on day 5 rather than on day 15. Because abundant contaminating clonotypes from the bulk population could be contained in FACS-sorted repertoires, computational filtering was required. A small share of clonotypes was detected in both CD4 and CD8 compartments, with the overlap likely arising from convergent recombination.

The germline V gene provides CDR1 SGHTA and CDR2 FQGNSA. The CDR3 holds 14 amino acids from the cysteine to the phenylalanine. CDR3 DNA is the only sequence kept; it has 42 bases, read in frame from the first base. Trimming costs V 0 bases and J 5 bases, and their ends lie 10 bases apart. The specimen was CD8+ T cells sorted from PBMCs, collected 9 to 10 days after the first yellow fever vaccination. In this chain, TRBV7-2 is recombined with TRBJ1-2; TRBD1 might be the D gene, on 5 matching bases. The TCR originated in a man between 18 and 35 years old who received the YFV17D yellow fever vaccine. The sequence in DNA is TGTGCCAGCAGCTTAGCCGGGGGGGAGTATGGCTACACCTTC. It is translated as CASSLAGGEYGYTF.